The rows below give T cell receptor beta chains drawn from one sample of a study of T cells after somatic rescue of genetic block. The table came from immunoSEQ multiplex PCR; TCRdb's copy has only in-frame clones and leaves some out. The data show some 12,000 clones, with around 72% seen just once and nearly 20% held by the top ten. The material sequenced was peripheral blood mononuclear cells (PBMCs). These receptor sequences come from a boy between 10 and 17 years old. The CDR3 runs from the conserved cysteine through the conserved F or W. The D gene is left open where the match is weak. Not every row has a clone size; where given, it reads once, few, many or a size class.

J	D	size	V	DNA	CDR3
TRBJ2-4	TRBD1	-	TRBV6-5	TGTGCCAGCAGCCCCGACAGGGTGACAAACATTCAGTACTTC	CASSPDRVTNIQYF
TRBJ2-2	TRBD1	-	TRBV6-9	TGTGCCAGCAGTTACCCGGACAGGCTCCTCACCGGGGAGCTGTTTTTT	CASSYPDRLLTGELFF
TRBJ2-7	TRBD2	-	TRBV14	TGTGCCAGCAGCCAACAACGGAGGACTAGCGGGGACCGCTACGAGCAGTACTTC	CASSQQRRTSGDRYEQYF
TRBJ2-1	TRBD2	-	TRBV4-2	TGTGCCAGCACTTGGGACGTAGCGGGAGGCCCTTCCTACAATGAGCAGTTCTTC	CASTWDVAGGPSYNEQFF
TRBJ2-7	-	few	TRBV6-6	TGTGCCAGCAGTTACATGGGGGGCTCCTACGAGCAGTACTTC	CASSYMGGSYEQYF
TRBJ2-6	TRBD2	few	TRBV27	TGTGCCAGCAGCGGGAGGGTCCCTCGCTCTGGGGCCAACGTCCTGACTTTC	CASSGRVPRSGANVLTF
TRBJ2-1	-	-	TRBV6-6	TGTGCCAGCACCACGGCGGGGCAGGGCTACAATGAGCAGTTCTTC	CASTTAGQGYNEQFF
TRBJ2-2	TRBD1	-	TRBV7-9	TGTGCCAGCAGCCAATTCCGGGACAGGCTAAAAAACGGGGAGCTGTTTTTT	CASSQFRDRLKNGELFF
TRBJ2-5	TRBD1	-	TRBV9	TGTGCCAGCAGCGCGACAGGGAAGGAGACCCAGTACTTC	CASSATGKETQYF
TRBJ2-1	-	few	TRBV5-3	TGTGCCAGAAGCTACAGGAGCTACAATGAGCAGTTCTTC	CARSYRSYNEQFF
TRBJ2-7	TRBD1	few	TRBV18	TGTGCCAGCTCACCAGGGACAGGGACCTACGAGCAGTACTTC	CASSPGTGTYEQYF
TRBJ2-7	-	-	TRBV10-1	TGCGCCAGCAGTGACCCCGGAGAAGAGCAGTACTTC	CASSDPGEEQYF
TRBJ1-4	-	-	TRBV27	TGTGCCAGCAGTCCGATGATTGCAACTAATGAAAAACTGTTTTTT	CASSPMIATNEKLFF
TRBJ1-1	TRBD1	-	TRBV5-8	TGTGCCAGCAGCTTGGCGGGACAGGGGCCGTGGAACACTGAAGCTTTCTTT	CASSLAGQGPWNTEAFF
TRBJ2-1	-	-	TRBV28	TGTGCCAGCAGTTTTCGCTATGAGCAGTTCTTC	CASSFRYEQFF
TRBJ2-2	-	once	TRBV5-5	TGTGCCAGCAGCCCGACAGGTCTGAACACCGGGGAGCTGTTTTTT	CASSPTGLNTGELFF
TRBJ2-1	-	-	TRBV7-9	TGTGCCAGCAGCTTAAGGCGGGAAAACGGGAATGAGCAGTTCTTC	CASSLRRENGNEQFF
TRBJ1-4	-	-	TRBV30	TGTGCCTGGAGTGTACTGGTTACTAATGAAAAACTGTTTTTT	CAWSVLVTNEKLFF
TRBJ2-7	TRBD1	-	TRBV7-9	TGTGCCAGCAGCTGGGTGGGACAGGGCTTATCCTACGAGCAGTACTTC	CASSWVGQGLSYEQYF
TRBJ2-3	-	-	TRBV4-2	TGTGCCAGCAGCCAAGTCGGGGACTCAGATACGCAGTATTTT	CASSQVGDSDTQYF
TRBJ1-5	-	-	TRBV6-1	TGTGCCAGCGCTAGGGGGACTAATCAGCCCCAGCATTTT	CASARGTNQPQHF
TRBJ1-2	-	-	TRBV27	TGTGCCAGCAGTTTTCTAACCCAAGACAGAAGTGGCTACACCTTC	CASSFLTQDRSGYTF
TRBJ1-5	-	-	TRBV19	TGTGCCAGTAGCCTGACAGGTAACAATCAGCCCCAGCATTTT	CASSLTGNNQPQHF
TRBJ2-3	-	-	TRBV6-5	TGTGCCAGCAGTTACGTTATAGCGGCTAGCACAGATACGCAGTATTTT	CASSYVIAASTDTQYF
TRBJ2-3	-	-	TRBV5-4	TGTGCCAGCAGCTTGATCGTGGTAAACGGGGCAGATACGCAGTATTTT	CASSLIVVNGADTQYF
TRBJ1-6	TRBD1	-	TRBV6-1	TGTGCCAGTTACAGGGGGCTAAGTTCACCCCTCCACTTT	CASYRGLSSPLHF
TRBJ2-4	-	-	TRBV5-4	TGTGCCAGCAGCTTGGGTGTCGGGGGCGCGGTAGCCAAAAACATTCAGTACTTC	CASSLGVGGAVAKNIQYF
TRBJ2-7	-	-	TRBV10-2	TGCGCCAGCAACCCTAGCTCCATCTACGAGCAGTACTTC	CASNPSSIYEQYF
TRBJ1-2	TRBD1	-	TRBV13	TGTGCCAGCAGTTGGTCCACAGGGGGAATAAACTATGGCTACACCTTC	CASSWSTGGINYGYTF
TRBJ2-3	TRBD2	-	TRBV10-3	TGTGCCAGCAGTGAACCACGGGACTACCTCACAGATACGCAGTATTTT	CASSEPRDYLTDTQYF
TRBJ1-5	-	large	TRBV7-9	TGTGCCAGCAGCCCTTGGGGAAGCAATCAGCCCCAGCATTTT	CASSPWGSNQPQHF
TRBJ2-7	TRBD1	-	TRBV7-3	TGTGCCAGCAGCGTCTCCGGGACAGGAGGCGAGCAGTACTTC	CASSVSGTGGEQYF
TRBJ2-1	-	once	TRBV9	TGTGCCAGCAGCGTAGAGGCCTACAATGAGCAGTTCTTC	CASSVEAYNEQFF
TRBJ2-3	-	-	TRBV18	TGTGCCAGCTCACCGCCGGGAAGAAGCACAGATACGCAGTATTTT	CASSPPGRSTDTQYF
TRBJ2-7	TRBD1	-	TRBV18	TGTGCCAGCTCACCTTGGGACAGCCGCTACGAGCAGTACTTC	CASSPWDSRYEQYF
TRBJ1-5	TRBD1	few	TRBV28	TGTGCCAGCAGCTCAATACTTACAGGGGGCTTTGGTAGCAATCAGCCCCAGCATTTT	CASSSILTGGFGSNQPQHF
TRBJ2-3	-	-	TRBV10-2	TGCGCCAGCAGTGATAGGTTATCCACAGATACGCAGTATTTT	CASSDRLSTDTQYF
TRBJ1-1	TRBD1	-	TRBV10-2	TGCGCCAGCAGCGGACAGGGGAACACTGAAGCTTTCTTT	CASSGQGNTEAFF
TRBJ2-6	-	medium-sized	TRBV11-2	TGTGCCAGCAGCTTAGTATGGGGGTATGGGGCCAACGTCCTGACTTTC	CASSLVWGYGANVLTF